The 17 T cell receptor beta chains listed next were all sequenced from one sample in a study of vaccination and CD4 T cells after COVID-19. CD4+ T cells that had been cultured provided DNA sequenced with the Oncomine TCR Beta short-read assay. Each CDR3 protein gets one entry after TCRdb re-called the PCR reads with MiXCR. The sample includes over 10,000 distinct CDR3 sequences, approximately 79% of them seen just once. The treatment was: roughly 11-day PBMC culture with coronavirus spike peptide pools or control peptides (ViraFEST assay). No antigen has been identified for these receptors. Sequencing used CD4+ T cells from blood, cultured in vitro. Receptors originate from a human donor who had recovered from COVID-19.

CDR3 DNA sequence: TGCAGTGCTAGAGTCAGGGGGCAACCAAAAGGTTCACCCCTCCACTTT. It is translated as CSARVRGQPKGSPLHF. The chain uses TRBV20-1 and TRBJ1-6; 8 bases fit TRBD1. Losses at the gene ends were 1 base for V and 9 bases for J; bases not matched to a gene: 11. This CDR3 has 16 amino acids. The germline V gene has CDR1 DFQATT and CDR2 SNEGSKA (reference sequence).

J is TRBJ1-1 and V is TRBV6-1; D is unresolved. V was pared by 1 base and J by 3 bases, with 9 bases between. The CDR3 consists of 14 residues. Germline assignment: CDR1 MNHNS and CDR2 SASEGT. The CDR3 DNA is TGTGCCAGCAGTGAAGATCTGGTTGACACTGAAGCTTTCTTT. It codes for CASSEDLVDTEAFF.

This clonotype turned up a few times. The gene calls are TRBV20-1 and TRBJ1-5, with TRBD1 matching 9 bases. The CDR3 extends over 14 amino acids. The germline gives CDR1 DFQATT, CDR2 SNEGSKA (reference sequence). Trimming at V came to 6 bases and at J to 2 bases, leaving 5 bases not matched to a gene. In nucleotides, the CDR3 is TGCAGTGCCACGGGGACAGGGCGCAATCAGCCCCAGCATTTT. This translates into CSATGTGRNQPQHF.

This clonotype appeared a single time. The chain carries TRBV24-1 and TRBJ1-1; TRBD1 is a possible D gene (5 bases). Deletions cut 5 bases from V and 0 bases from J, with 24 bases between. The V gene's germline CDR1 is KGHDR and CDR2 SFDVKD. The CDR3 is 19 amino acids. The CDR3 region is CATSGGEGRAGLLNTEAFF. The CDR3 DNA reads as TGTGCCACCAGTGGGGGAGAGGGCAGGGCTGGGTTATTGAACACTGAAGCTTTCTTT.

The chain uses TRBV20-1 and TRBJ2-3, with D possibly being TRBD1 or TRBD2 (5 bases each). This CDR3 is built from 15 residues. Germline CDR1 DFQATT, CDR2 SNEGSKA (reference sequence). Trimming took 4 bases from V and 2 from J, leaving 16 bases between them. The CDR3 sequence: CSAMDPGAYTDTQYF. The CDR3 DNA sequence: TGCAGTGCTATGGATCCCGGGGCCTACACAGATACGCAGTATTTT.

This rearrangement joins TRBV6-1 to TRBJ1-6; D is perhaps TRBD1 (5 bases). The CDR3 covers 19 residues. Trimming took off 5 bases at V and 0 bases at J, with 20 bases between the two ends. The germline CDR1 and CDR2 sequences are MNHNS and SASEGT. In DNA form, the CDR3 reads TGTGCCAGCAGTCCACGCCGGGACTCCCAACGCTCCTATAATTCACCCCTCCACTTT. It yields the protein CASSPRRDSQRSYNSPLHF.

The chain links TRBV27 to TRBJ2-2, with a weak D call TRBD2 (6 bases). The CDR3 has 15 amino acids. V was clipped by 5 bases and J by 5 bases, with 15 bases between them. Germline CDR1 is MNHEY and CDR2 is SMNVEV (reference sequence). CDR3 DNA: TGTGCCAGCAGTCAACGGACGGGAGAGACCGGGGAGCTGTTTTTT. Translation: CASSQRTGETGELFF.

The rearrangement uses TRBV28 and TRBJ2-2, with 7 bases lining up with TRBD1. CDR1 is MDHEN, CDR2 SYDVKM, per germline. V shed 4 bases and J 1 base; nucleotides not matched to a gene: 9. The CDR3 sequence is 17 residues long. CDR3 DNA sequence: TGTGCCAGCAGTTCCAAGGGGGCTTTAGGGAACACCGGGGAGCTGTTTTTT. Protein sequence: CASSSKGALGNTGELFF.

V is TRBV7-3 and J is TRBJ2-2; 8 bases are shared with TRBD2. The CDR3 consists of 15 residues. V shed 6 bases and J 4 bases; nucleotides not matched to a gene: 7. The germline CDR1 and CDR2 sequences are SGHTA and FQGTGA. The CDR3 nucleotides are TGTGCCAGCAGTCGGGAGGGGGGCGGCACCGGGGAGCTGTTTTTT. Translated: CASSREGGGTGELFF.

The genes are TRBV28 and TRBJ1-5; 8 bases are shared with TRBD1. Losses at the gene ends were 6 bases for V and 1 base for J; bases not matched to a gene: 5. Germline-derived CDR1 and CDR2 are MDHEN and SYDVKM. This CDR3 spans 15 amino acids. The CDR3 here is CASSSRGRSNQPQHF. CDR3 in DNA: TGTGCCAGCAGCTCCAGGGGGCGCAGCAATCAGCCCCAGCATTTT.

CDR3: CAIVRKGTEAFF. The CDR3, as DNA: TGTGCCATCGTAAGGAAAGGCACTGAAGCTTTCTTT. The chain combines TRBV10-3 with TRBJ1-1; no clear D. The CDR3 extends over 12 amino acids. Germline V gene data show CDR1 as ENHRY and CDR2 as SYGVKD. Trimming cost V 8 bases and J 4 bases, with 11 bases left between them.

The chain uses TRBV20-1 and TRBJ1-5; 8 positions match TRBD1. Germline values: CDR1 DFQATT, CDR2 SNEGSKA (reference sequence). V was clipped by 3 bases and J by 7 bases; unmatched bases: 8. This CDR3 has 14 amino acids. CDR3 DNA: TGCAGTGCTAGCCCCAGGGGGCAGCGGCAGCCCCAGCATTTT. Amino acid sequence: CSASPRGQRQPQHF.

The V call is TRBV7-2, the J call TRBJ2-2, with D perhaps TRBD2 (7 bases). This CDR3 is built from 16 residues. The V gene lost 4 bases and the J gene lost 6 bases, with 18 bases spanning the gap. Germline V gene sequence: CDR1 SGHTA, CDR2 FQGNSA. The CDR3 loop is CASSSPGGGGPGELFF. As DNA, the CDR3 is TGTGCCAGCAGCTCCCCCGGGGGCGGGGGTCCCGGGGAGCTGTTTTTT.

The chain couples TRBV6-1 to TRBJ1-5; D is ambiguous. The ends were cut back, 6 bases at V and 0 bases at J, with 9 bases in the middle. From germline, CDR1 is MNHNS and CDR2 SASEGT. The CDR3 consists of 14 residues. The CDR3, as DNA: TGTGCCAGCAGGAAAGACGGTAGCAATCAGCCCCAGCATTTT. Protein product: CASRKDGSNQPQHF.

The chain uses TRBV5-1 and TRBJ2-7, with D unresolved. Between the trimmed V and J ends, which lost 3 bases and 2 bases, there was a span of 6 bases. Per germline, CDR1 SGHRS and CDR2 YFSETQ. This CDR3 has 12 amino acids. CDR3 coding DNA: TGCGCCAGCAGCTCTAATACCTACGAGCAGTACTTC. Translation: CASSSNTYEQYF.

CDR3 in amino acids: CASSLQELKNSPLHF. The CDR3 nucleotides read TGTGCCAGCAGTTTACAGGAGCTTAAAAATTCACCCCTCCACTTT. This chain connects TRBV27 to TRBJ1-6; D unresolved. The germline gives CDR1 MNHEY, CDR2 SMNVEV (reference sequence). V dropped 2 bases and J dropped 7 bases, with 12 bases sitting between them. The CDR3 covers 15 residues.

The V call is TRBV19, the J call TRBJ1-2; TRBD1 aligns across 9 bases. J gave up 2 bases and V 6 bases, and 4 bases lay outside the gene matches. From germline, CDR1 is LNHDA and CDR2 SQIVND (reference sequence). The CDR3 is made up of 14 amino acids. DNA of the CDR3: TGTGCCAGTAGACAGGGGGCTCGGAACTATGGCTACACCTTC. Protein sequence: CASRQGARNYGYTF.